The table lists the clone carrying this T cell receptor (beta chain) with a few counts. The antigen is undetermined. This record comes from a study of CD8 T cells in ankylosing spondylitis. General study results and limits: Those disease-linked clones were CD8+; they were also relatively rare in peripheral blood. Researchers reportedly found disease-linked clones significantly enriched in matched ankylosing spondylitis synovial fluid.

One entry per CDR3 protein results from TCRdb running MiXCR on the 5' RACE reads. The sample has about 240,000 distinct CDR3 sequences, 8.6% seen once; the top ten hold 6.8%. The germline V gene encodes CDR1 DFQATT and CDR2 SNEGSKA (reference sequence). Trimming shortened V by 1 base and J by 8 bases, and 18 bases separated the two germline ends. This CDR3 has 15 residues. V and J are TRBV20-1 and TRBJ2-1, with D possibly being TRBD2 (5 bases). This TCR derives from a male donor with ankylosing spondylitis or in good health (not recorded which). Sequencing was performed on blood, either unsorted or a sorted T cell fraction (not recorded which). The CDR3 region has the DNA TGCAGTGCTAGAGTGCGGACTTTAAACGGGGATGAGCAGTTCTTC. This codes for CSARVRTLNGDEQFF.